A selection of T cell receptor beta chains follows, all from one sample in a study of CD8 T cells in ankylosing spondylitis. TCRdb processed the 5' RACE reads anew with MiXCR; each CDR3 protein has one entry. Among about 390,000 distinct CDR3 sequences listed, about 22% were seen once. The sample comprised blood, either unsorted or a sorted T cell fraction (not recorded which). The receptor set was obtained from a male donor with ankylosing spondylitis. Each CDR3 is given without its conserved first and last residue. Clone size is not always given. Where it is, it says once, few, many or a class for expanded clones.

size | J | V | CDR3
few | TRBJ1-5 | TRBV5-1 | ASSLGSYSNQPQH
once | TRBJ1-5 | TRBV7-2 | ASSLSWDRGGQPQH
. | TRBJ2-2 | TRBV5-1 | ASSFRGNTGELF
few | TRBJ1-3 | TRBV7-8 | ASSLGRRGVGNTIY
once | TRBJ2-5 | TRBV3-1 | ASSQGKTPGGETQY
few | TRBJ2-7 | TRBV10-3 | AISEPTTAGVHEQY
. | TRBJ2-3 | TRBV5-1 | ASSWDSDTQY
few | TRBJ2-5 | TRBV11-3 | ASSPRQGGQETQY
many | TRBJ2-3 | TRBV12-3/TRBV12-4 | ASTNSGSTDTQY
once | TRBJ2-5 | TRBV15 | ATSGSHFQTQY
. | TRBJ2-5 | TRBV28 | ASVGLAGSFAQY
. | TRBJ1-1 | TRBV18 | ASSPSVPRKNTEAF
. | TRBJ2-2 | TRBV11-3 | ASSYRQGTGELF
. | TRBJ2-2 | TRBV6-1 | ASSRWTGGTGELF
. | TRBJ2-3 | TRBV20-1 | SARAPPTTQY
. | TRBJ2-2 | TRBV12-3/TRBV12-4 | ASSLRGEVF
few | TRBJ2-1 | TRBV6-1 | ASNRGGYNEQF
. | TRBJ2-2 | TRBV28 | ASRPPKSTPGELF
few | TRBJ2-1 | TRBV5-1 | ASSLGASGYNEQF
. | TRBJ2-7 | TRBV9 | ASSPGAEPTYEQY
. | TRBJ2-1 | TRBV3-1 | ASSQDLSSYNEQF
. | TRBJ1-1 | TRBV20-1 | SARDEAGPGSEAF
many | TRBJ2-1 | TRBV4-2 | ASSQDLGYNEQF
. | TRBJ2-1 | TRBV7-8 | ASSRGQLAGEQF
few | TRBJ2-1 | TRBV20-1 | SASTSWPYNEQF
. | TRBJ2-4 | TRBV7-8 | ASSLEGWDPILAKNIQY
. | TRBJ2-1 | TRBV11-1 | ASSLRLAGGPEVVDEQF
. | TRBJ2-1 | TRBV28 | ASSNHRTGGGNEQF
. | TRBJ2-5 | TRBV5-1 | ASSLNSGQETQY
few | TRBJ1-1 | TRBV5-6 | ASSLDYRGFTEAF
many | TRBJ1-2 | TRBV29-1 | SASLTGLGYT
. | TRBJ1-1 | TRBV7-2 | ASSRVGTGRLEAF
few | TRBJ2-7 | TRBV27 | ASSLSWQGSYEQY
few | TRBJ1-5 | TRBV12-3/TRBV12-4 | ASSFDGPNQPQH
. | TRBJ2-7 | TRBV7-8 | ASSLVQGSSSYEQY
. | TRBJ2-7 | TRBV28 | ASSHPPPGTGSGEQY
few | TRBJ2-3 | TRBV7-2 | ASSLAVGGFADTQY
few | TRBJ2-7 | TRBV28 | ASSTTGVREQY
many | TRBJ1-5 | TRBV11-1 | ASSLELGQPQH
. | TRBJ1-4 | TRBV12-3/TRBV12-4 | ASSFLAGEKLF
few | TRBJ2-2 | TRBV5-1 | ASSFSSGRNTGELF